This passage covers 17 T cell receptor beta chains from one sample sequenced in a study of T cell responses to AZD1222 COVID-19 vaccine. Profiling relied on immunoSEQ multiplex PCR, and the TCRdb table lists in-frame clones only, not all of them. The data hold tens of thousands of clones, with approximately 90% observed a single time. The material was peripheral blood, obtained on day 0 of MenACWY control vaccination. These TCRs come from an adult in good health.

The J gene is TRBJ1-6, the V gene TRBV5-1; D is possibly TRBD1 (5 bases). CDR3 size: 16 residues. Germline loops: CDR1 SGHRS, CDR2 YFSETQ. The V end lost 4 bases, the J end lost 7 bases, and 18 bases lay between the germline ends. The CDR3 loop reads CASSLPSGAKNSPLHF. The CDR3 nucleotides are TGCGCCAGCAGCCTACCCAGCGGGGCGAAAAATTCACCCCTCCACTTT.

This sequence joins TRBV7-8 and TRBJ1-5, with a tentative D call TRBD1 (5 bases). Germline V CDR1 and CDR2: SGHVS, FQNEAQ. V was shortened by 5 bases and J by 2 bases, with 13 bases between the two germline ends. The CDR3 sequence is 15 residues long. The CDR3 loop is CASSDGALGNQPQHF. The CDR3 nucleotides are TGTGCCAGCAGCGATGGGGCTTTGGGCAATCAGCCCCAGCATTTT.

The gene calls are TRBV7-9 and TRBJ1-6; D is undetermined. CDR3 size: 12 residues. V was pared by 1 base and J by 9 bases, with 4 bases between. CDR1 SEHNR and CDR2 FQNEAQ come from the germline V gene (reference sequence). CDR3 bases: TGTGCCAGCAGCTTAGGGTCTTCACCCCTCCACTTT. Encoded protein: CASSLGSSPLHF.

This chain links TRBV5-1 with TRBJ1-1; D gene ambiguous. There are 13 residues in the CDR3. V lost 0 bases, J lost 7 bases, and 10 bases lay in between. CDR1 and CDR2 (germline): SGHRS, YFSETQ. CDR3 loop: CASSLGQASEAFF. CDR3 nucleotides: TGCGCCAGCAGCTTGGGTCAGGCGAGTGAAGCTTTCTTT.

The CDR3 region is CASSPTGTGQLNTEAFF. CDR3 nucleotide sequence: TGTGCCAGCTCACCAACCGGGACAGGCCAATTGAACACTGAAGCTTTCTTT. This sequence joins TRBV18 and TRBJ1-1; 8 nucleotides align to TRBD1. CDR3 size: 17 residues. V was clipped by 2 bases and J by 0 bases; unmatched bases: 8. The germline gives CDR1 KGHSH, CDR2 LQKENI.

The rearrangement joins TRBV18 to TRBJ2-7; possibly TRBD2 for D (5 bases). This CDR3 spans 12 amino acids. V lost 3 bases, J lost 4 bases, and 7 bases lay in between. Germline V gene sequence: CDR1 KGHSH, CDR2 LQKENI. In DNA, the CDR3 is TGTGCCAGCTCACCGACGGGATACGAGCAGTACTTC. It specifies CASSPTGYEQYF. Filled out from reference TRBV18 and TRBJ2-7, the complete variable domain reads NAGVMQNPRHLVRRRGQEARLRCSPMKGHSHVYWYRQLPEEGLKFMVYLQKENIIDESGMPKERFSAEFPKEGPSILRIQQVVRGDSAAYFCASSPTGYEQYFGPGTRLTVT.

The chain employs TRBV3-1 (or the pseudogene TRBV3-2) and TRBJ1-6; no definite D call. Germline values: CDR1 LGHDT, CDR2 YNNKEL (reference sequence). There are 16 residues in the CDR3. V dropped 1 base and J dropped 0 bases, with 7 bases sitting between them. This CDR3 is CASSQVGSSYNSPLHF. The CDR3 coding sequence is TGTGCCAGCAGCCAAGTGGGGAGCTCCTATAATTCACCCCTCCACTTT.

In its sample, this clone was seen a few times. In nucleotides, the CDR3 is TGTGCCAGCAGCTTAGCGCCGGGACAGGGGTGGTTTGACACTGAAGCTTTCTTT. Translation: CASSLAPGQGWFDTEAFF. The chain couples TRBV7-2 to TRBJ1-1, with 10 bases identical to TRBD1. Germline V gives CDR1 SGHTA, CDR2 FQGNSA. Trimming removed 0 bases from V and 3 bases from J; junction bases left unmatched: 10. The CDR3 loop spans 18 amino acids.

This clone was counted a single time. The chain employs TRBV3-1 (or the pseudogene TRBV3-2) and TRBJ1-2; possible D gene TRBD1, 5 bases. The CDR3 length is 14 residues. The germline CDR1 and CDR2 sequences are LGHDT and YNNKEL (reference sequence). Trimming pared 2 bases from V and 6 bases from J, leaving 13 bases between. The CDR3: CASSQSQGRNGYTF. The CDR3 nucleotides are TGTGCCAGCAGCCAATCTCAGGGTCGCAATGGCTACACCTTC.

The V and J genes are TRBV6-2 or TRBV6-3 and TRBJ1-5; weak D call: TRBD1 (5 bases). The V end was cut by 6 bases, the J end by 5 bases, with 11 bases between. The CDR3 is made up of 13 amino acids. Looked up from germline, CDR1 is MNHEY and CDR2 is SVGEGT. The CDR3 protein is CASSQTVHQPQHF. For the CDR3, the DNA is TGTGCCAGCAGCCAGACAGTTCATCAGCCCCAGCATTTT.

J is TRBJ1-3 and V is TRBV9; D is ambiguous. This CDR3 is 15 amino acids long. Germline V gene sequence: CDR1 SGDLS, CDR2 YYNGEE. Trimming left V 3 bases short and J 3 bases short, with 13 bases between. CDR3 residues: CASSAGVAGGNTIYF. The CDR3 bases are TGTGCCAGCAGCGCCGGAGTGGCAGGTGGAAACACCATATATTTT.

This chain joins TRBV4-2 and TRBJ2-1; D remains unclear. Germline V CDR1 and CDR2: LGHNA, YNFKEQ. The CDR3 consists of 13 residues. V lost 0 bases and J 7 bases, leaving 7 bases between the germline ends. CDR3 DNA sequence: TGTGCCAGCAGCCAAGAAGGGTGGAATGAGCAGTTCTTC. This translates into CASSQEGWNEQFF.

This chain connects TRBV27 to TRBJ1-6; D not certain. Per germline, CDR1 MNHEY and CDR2 SMNVEV (reference sequence). V gave up 0 bases and J gave up 1 base, with 4 bases separating them. There are 15 residues in the CDR3. CDR3 coding DNA: TGTGCCAGCAGTTTATCCAGGTCCTATAATTCACCCCTCCACTTT. This encodes CASSLSRSYNSPLHF.

J is TRBJ1-2 and V is TRBV5-8; perhaps TRBD1 as D (5 bases). Per germline, CDR1 SGHTS and CDR2 YDEGEE. Trimming shortened V by 4 bases and J by 5 bases, and 15 bases separated the two germline ends. The CDR3 is 14 amino acids. The CDR3 spells CASSVDTAVYGYTF. Here the CDR3 DNA reads TGTGCCAGCAGCGTGGACACGGCTGTGTATGGCTACACCTTC.

The genes are TRBV7-2 and TRBJ1-4, with D possibly matching TRBD1 (5 bases). V dropped 1 base and J dropped 6 bases, with 9 bases sitting between them. The CDR3 covers 14 residues. CDR1 SGHTA and CDR2 FQGNSA come from the germline V gene. The CDR3 is CASSLVVRDEKLFF. Written as DNA, the CDR3 is TGTGCCAGCAGCTTAGTAGTCAGGGATGAAAAACTGTTTTTT.

This clone was picked up one time. The chain employs TRBV7-2 and TRBJ1-1; D call uncertain. CDR1 is SGHTA and CDR2 is FQGNSA in the germline V gene. The CDR3 has 14 amino acids. Trimming left V 1 base short and J 3 bases short, with 9 bases between. The CDR3 loop reads CASSLVHVDTEAFF. DNA of the CDR3: TGTGCCAGCAGCTTAGTTCATGTGGACACTGAAGCTTTCTTT.

The chain couples TRBV20-1 to TRBJ1-1, with D possibly matching TRBD1 (5 bases). The CDR3 loop spans 13 amino acids. V lost 3 bases and J 2 bases, leaving 10 bases between the germline ends. CDR1 DFQATT and CDR2 SNEGSKA come from the germline V gene (reference sequence). In DNA, the CDR3 is TGCAGTGCTAGTTTCGACAGAAACACTGAAGCTTTCTTT. Translation: CSASFDRNTEAFF.